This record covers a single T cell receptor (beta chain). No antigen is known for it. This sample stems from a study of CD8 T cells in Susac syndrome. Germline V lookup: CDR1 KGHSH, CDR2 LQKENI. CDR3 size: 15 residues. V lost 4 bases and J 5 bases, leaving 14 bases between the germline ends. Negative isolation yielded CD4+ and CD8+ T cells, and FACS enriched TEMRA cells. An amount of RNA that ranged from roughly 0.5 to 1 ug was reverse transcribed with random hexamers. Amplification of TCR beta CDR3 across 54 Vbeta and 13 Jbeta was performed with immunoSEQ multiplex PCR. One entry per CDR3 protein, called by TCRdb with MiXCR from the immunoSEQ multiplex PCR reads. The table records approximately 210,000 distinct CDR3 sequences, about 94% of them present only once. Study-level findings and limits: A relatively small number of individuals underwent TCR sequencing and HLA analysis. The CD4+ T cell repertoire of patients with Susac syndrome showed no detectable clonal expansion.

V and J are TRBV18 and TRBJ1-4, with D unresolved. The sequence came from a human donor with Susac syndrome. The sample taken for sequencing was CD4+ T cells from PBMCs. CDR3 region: CASSRSTGSNEKLFF. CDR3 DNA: TGTGCCAGCTCACGATCCACGGGTTCGAATGAAAAACTGTTTTTT.